These 18 T cell receptor beta chains were sequenced from one sample in a study of blood T cells in healthy people across ages. Primers used in a second PCR of about 7 to 12 cycles were a sample-barcoded 5' primer and a J-beta primer mix. MiXCR was run by TCRdb on the 5' RACE reads, yielding one entry per CDR3 protein. Of roughly 1,500,000 distinct CDR3 sequences in the sample, roughly 45% were seen once. The material sequenced was blood. Every receptor here comes from a woman aged 18-29 years in good health.

This clonotype has only a few counts. The rearrangement uses TRBV20-1 and TRBJ1-1; tentative D call: TRBD1 (6 bases). Looked up from germline, CDR1 is DFQATT and CDR2 is SNEGSKA (reference sequence). V lost 2 bases and J 9 bases, leaving 10 bases between the germline ends. The CDR3 contains 11 residues. CDR3 nucleotide sequence: TGCAGTGCTAGACTGGACAGACAAGCTTTCTTT. Translation: CSARLDRQAFF.

There are a few counts of this clonotype. This rearrangement joins TRBV20-1 to TRBJ1-2; no clear D gene. Deletions cut 0 bases from V and 10 bases from J, with 6 bases between. Germline V gene data show CDR1 as DFQATT and CDR2 as SNEGSKA (reference sequence). This CDR3 has 10 amino acids. This chain's CDR3 is CSARDRDYTF. The CDR3 nucleotides are TGCAGTGCTAGAGATCGGGACTACACCTTC.

This clonotype was found a few times. The chain has TRBV20-1 and TRBJ2-3; 8 nucleotides align to TRBD2. Germline V CDR1 and CDR2: DFQATT, SNEGSKA (reference sequence). CDR3 size: 13 residues. J was trimmed by 3 bases and V by 5 bases; bases with no gene match: 4. CDR3 residues: CSAPGLGTDTQYF. The CDR3 nucleotides read TGCAGTGCTCCGGGACTAGGGACAGATACGCAGTATTTT.

This clonotype appeared a single time. The CDR3 region is CASSLDRFTVNNSPLHF. Here the CDR3 DNA reads TGCGCCAGCAGCTTGGATCGGTTCACAGTAAACAATTCACCCCTCCACTTT. This rearrangement joins TRBV5-1 to TRBJ1-6, with D unclear. Germline CDR1 SGHRS, CDR2 YFSETQ. The CDR3 sequence is 17 residues long. Between the trimmed V and J ends, which lost 0 bases and 7 bases, there was a span of 17 bases.

J is TRBJ2-3 and V is TRBV6-6; the D is unclear. CDR3 length: 16 amino acids. The V end was cut by 4 bases, the J end by 0 bases, with 14 bases between. Germline-derived CDR1 and CDR2 are MNHNY and SVGAGI (reference sequence). For the CDR3, the DNA is TGTGCCAGCAGTTCCGCTTTATCAATGAGCACAGATACGCAGTATTTT. Encoded protein: CASSSALSMSTDTQYF.

Ten or more counts support this clonotype. This chain connects TRBV20-1 to TRBJ2-7; possible D gene TRBD1, 5 bases. Germline-derived CDR1 and CDR2 are DFQATT and SNEGSKA (reference sequence). Trimming pared 1 base from V and 4 bases from J, leaving 5 bases between. The CDR3 contains 11 residues. CDR3 DNA: TGCAGTGCTAGAGCAGGGTACGAGCAGTACTTC. Protein product: CSARAGYEQYF.

The chain is built from TRBV30 and TRBJ2-5; D may be TRBD2 (6 bases). The tail of the sequence fits TRBJ2-7 better, so the J call may be wrong. The CDR3 contains 13 residues. Germline V gives CDR1 GTSNPN, CDR2 SVGIG (reference sequence). The CDR3 sequence: CAWSGDEEGEQYF. The CDR3 region has the DNA TGTGCCTGGAGTGGTGACGAGGAGGGCGAGCAGTACTTC.

This sequence joins TRBV7-9 and TRBJ2-3; D is undetermined. The germline CDR1 and CDR2 sequences are SEHNR and FQNEAQ (reference sequence). The CDR3 loop spans 16 amino acids. The V end lost 4 bases, the J end lost 2 bases, and 16 bases lay between the germline ends. CDR3 in amino acids: CASSSLGRATTDTQYF. DNA for the CDR3: TGTGCCAGCAGCTCTCTAGGTAGGGCCACCACAGATACGCAGTATTTT.

This clonotype was seen more than once but under ten times. V usage is TRBV29-1 and J usage is TRBJ2-1; TRBD2 matches at 7 bases. Trimming at V came to 7 bases and at J to 6 bases, leaving 15 bases not matched to a gene. The germline CDR1 and CDR2 sequences are SQVTM and ANQGSEA. This CDR3 has 15 amino acids. The CDR3 sequence: CSAQGGGGSVNEQFF. CDR3 nucleotide sequence: TGCAGCGCCCAGGGTGGCGGGGGATCGGTCAATGAGCAGTTCTTC.

This chain joins TRBV2 and TRBJ2-3; 11 bases agree with TRBD2. Germline CDR1 is SNHLY and CDR2 is FYNNEI. This CDR3 spans 17 amino acids. V lost 2 bases and J lost 7; bases outside the gene matches: 11. CDR3 in DNA: TGTGCCAGCAGTGAATTGACTAGCGGGGCAACTGGGAATACGCAGTATTTT. Amino acid sequence: CASSELTSGATGNTQYF.

Note on this clonotype: A read error may produce the germline difference seen at one junction end. The J gene is TRBJ2-5, the V gene TRBV10-3; 10 nucleotides agree with TRBD1. TRBJ2-7 explains the end of the DNA better; the J call may be wrong. The CDR3 has 15 amino acids. The germline CDR1 and CDR2 sequences are ENHRY and SYGVKD. CDR3 protein: CATSDSGTGDYEQYF. The CDR3 DNA follows: TGTGCCACCAGTGATTCCGGGACAGGGGACTACGAGCAGTACTTC.

This clonotype was detected many times. A clone one base away is much larger, so this may be a read error. The gene calls are TRBV12-3 or TRBV12-4 and TRBJ2-7; 10 bases match TRBD2. This CDR3 has 15 residues. The J segment lost 0 bases and the V segment lost 6 bases, leaving 5 bases of the junction unmatched. CDR3 nucleotide sequence: TGTGCCAGCAGAGAAGCTAGCGGGAGCTCCTACGAGCAGTACTTC. Protein sequence: CASREASGSSYEQYF.

This clonotype was seen a handful of times. CDR3 sequence reads: CASSPQAGIGEQFF. The CDR3 region has the DNA TGTGCCAGCAGCCCTCAGGCAGGGATCGGTGAGCAGTTCTTC. The V call is TRBV7-8, the J call TRBJ2-1; D is perhaps TRBD1 (5 bases). CDR1 is SGHVS, CDR2 FQNEAQ, per germline. Trimming cost V 5 bases and J 9 bases, with 17 bases left between them. This CDR3 spans 14 amino acids.

This chain links TRBV19 with TRBJ2-3; TRBD2 might be the D (5 bases). CDR1 LNHDA and CDR2 SQIVND come from the germline V gene (reference sequence). Deletions cut 3 bases from V and 6 bases from J, with 16 bases between. The length of the CDR3 is 15 residues. CDR3 sequence (DNA): TGTGCCAGTAGTATGCTGGCGGGCGGAGAGGATACGCAGTATTTT. Protein sequence: CASSMLAGGEDTQYF.

The genes are TRBV12-3 or TRBV12-4 and TRBJ2-1, with D maybe TRBD2 (6 bases). The tail of the sequence fits TRBJ2-7 better, so the J call may be wrong. CDR3 length: 16 residues. DNA for the CDR3: TGTGCCAGCAGTCCAATTAGCGGAAGCTCCTACAATGAGCAGTACTTC. Its translation is CASSPISGSSYNEQYF.

This clonotype showed up just a few times. The J gene is TRBJ2-5, the V gene TRBV6-1; D not resolved. Per the germline V gene, CDR1 is MNHNS and CDR2 is SASEGT. The V end was cut by 2 bases, the J end by 1 base, with 8 bases between. The CDR3 covers 14 residues. CDR3 in DNA: TGTGCCAGCAGTGAATTGTCCCGCCAAGAGACCCAGTACTTC. Amino acids: CASSELSRQETQYF.

This sequence joins TRBV5-1 and TRBJ2-1; D is unclear. The length of the CDR3 is 14 residues. CDR1 is SGHRS and CDR2 is YFSETQ in the germline V gene. The germline V and J ends were trimmed by 1 base and 6 bases, with 11 bases remaining between them. The CDR3: CASSLPLGSNEQFF. The CDR3 region has the DNA TGCGCCAGCAGCTTGCCCCTCGGCAGCAATGAGCAGTTCTTC.

This clonotype appeared many times. The V gene is TRBV18, the J gene TRBJ2-3; 9 bases align to TRBD2. V was clipped by 6 bases and J by 5 bases; unmatched bases: 6. Germline V gene sequence: CDR1 KGHSH, CDR2 LQKENI. The CDR3 totals 14 residues. The CDR3 sequence is CASSPAGGGDTQYF. As DNA, the CDR3 is TGTGCCAGCTCGCCAGCGGGGGGAGGAGATACGCAGTATTTT.